This TCR beta chain was profiled in a study of T cell repertoires in ileal Crohn's disease (dated 2019 in TCRdb). Concerning the study at large: The median duration of disease was around 8 years, and at the time of surgery roughly a third of patients were active smokers. A total of about 170 mucosal samples from approximately 60 patients were sequenced, with samples obtained at several locations on the surgical specimen and at postoperative endoscopy. A prospective multicentre cohort supplied the 55 to 65 Crohn's disease patients whose TCR repertoires were analysed. Running in parallel with the study was a multicentre cohort set up to find predictors of early endoscopic recurrence following ileocolonic resection. Postoperative therapy was given to about half of the patients, with thiopurines administered to under 13 patients and anti-TNF agents administered to more than 15 patients. Every patient underwent surgery because of a complication, which was stricturing disease in about 61% of cases and penetrating disease in 39%. A Rutgeerts score higher than i0 was the definition used for endoscopic postoperative recurrence. The paper as a whole reports these results and caveats: Patients who were active smokers at surgery had a significantly higher proportion of clonal expansions than non-smokers (about 25% vs 18%, p=0.02). Mucosal CD4 and CD8 T cells were sorted and sequenced only in a subgroup of patients, whose size was not stated. Compared with CD4 T cells, sorted CD8 T cells held more high-frequency clones, which suggests that the mucosal expansions were mostly CD8. Higher high-frequency clone percentages at surgery were associated with endoscopic recurrence; all patients with clonality above 26.8% (18/57) had recurrence.

To be eligible, patients had to be adults with ileal or ileocolonic Crohn's disease and an indication for ileocolonic resection. Whole ileal mucosal biopsies were kept frozen at -80 degrees C prior to DNA extraction. Genomic DNA was extracted from frozen whole biopsies with a TRizol-based method and quantified on a NanoDrop 2000 spectrophotometer. Note on this clone: Its antigen has not been determined. The sample holds no much larger clone one base away, and base qualities are not on file.

Roughly 500 nanograms of biopsy DNA per sample were submitted for commercial TCRB immunosequencing. CDR3 regions were amplified from genomic DNA by Adaptive Biotechnology using a two-step, amplification bias-controlled multiplex PCR. Primers covering every V and J gene segment were used in the first PCR, while barcodes and Illumina adapters were added in the second PCR. An Illumina instrument was used to sequence the CDR3 libraries. In the authors' own workflow: Analysis combined the vendor-provided pipelines with custom analysis of raw data in R/Bioconductor under R version 3.3.0. Clonality, which ranges from 0 to 1, was calculated as the inverse of the normalised Shannon entropy across all productive clones. High-frequency clones were defined as the share of the repertoire taken up by the top 100 clones, keeping only clones that passed a 95% confidence test. Repertoire diversity was measured with the Simpson index, and overlap between samples was measured with the Morisita-Horn index. TCRdb retrieved this table from immuneACCESS and kept in-frame rearrangements only. Not all clones are present; in checked studies, unresolved V genes account for under half, and no reason is known for the remainder. From that table come the V and J calls and clone size; the DNA was used to work out D and trimming. The sample yields 5,000 to 6,500 clones; roughly 80% were counted once. The ten largest make up 25% to 30% of the sample.

For this chain, trimming is 2 bases at the V end and 3 bases at the J end, and the number of junction bases without a gene match is 3. CDR1 and CDR2, looked up from the germline V gene, are SGHVS and FNYEAQ. Inclusive of the bounding cysteine and phenylalanine, the CDR3 is 14 residues long. Only CDR3 DNA is held: 42 bases, read in frame from base 1. The source material was ileal tissue. The rearranged chain carries TRBV7-6 and TRBJ1-1; 7 central bases correspond to TRBD1. The receptor was isolated from an adult with Crohn's disease. At the DNA level, the sequence is TGTGCCAGCAGCTTATCCACAGGGGACACTGAAGCTTTCTTT. Its protein product is CASSLSTGDTEAFF.